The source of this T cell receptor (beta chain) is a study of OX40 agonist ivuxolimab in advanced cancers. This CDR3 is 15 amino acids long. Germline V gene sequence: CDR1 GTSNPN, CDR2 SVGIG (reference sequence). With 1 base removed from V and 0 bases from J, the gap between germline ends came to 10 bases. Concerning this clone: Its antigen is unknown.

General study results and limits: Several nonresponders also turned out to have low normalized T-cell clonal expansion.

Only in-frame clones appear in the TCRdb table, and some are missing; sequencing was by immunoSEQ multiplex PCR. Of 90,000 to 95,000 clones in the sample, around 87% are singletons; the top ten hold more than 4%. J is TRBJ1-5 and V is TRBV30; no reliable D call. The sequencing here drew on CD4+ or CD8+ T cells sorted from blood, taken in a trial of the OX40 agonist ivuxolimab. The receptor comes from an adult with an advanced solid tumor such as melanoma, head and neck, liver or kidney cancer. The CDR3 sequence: CAWSAHTASNQPQHF. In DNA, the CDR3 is TGTGCCTGGAGTGCCCATACAGCTAGCAATCAGCCCCAGCATTTT.